The 29 T cell receptor beta chains below come from one sample, sequenced in a study of blood T cell repertoires in COVID-19. The repertoire was sequenced with immunoSEQ multiplex PCR; TCRdb's copy has only in-frame clones and lacks some. In the table there are tens of thousands of clones, about 91% of which are singletons. The sequenced sample was peripheral blood. These receptors originate from a human donor with active COVID-19. The donor label of this sample is uncertain.

The chain employs TRBV5-4 and TRBJ2-1; 8 bases are a match to TRBD2. Per germline, CDR1 SGHNT and CDR2 YYREEE (reference sequence). The CDR3 runs 15 residues. V was clipped by 0 bases and J by 5 bases; unmatched bases: 4. The DNA for the CDR3 is TGTGCCAGCAGCTTGGGCGGGAGGTCTAACAATGAGCAGTTCTTC. Translating it yields CASSLGGRSNNEQFF.

About this clone: At one boundary the junction diverges from the germline segment, which might be a read error. The chain carries TRBV7-9 and TRBJ1-5; D not resolved. CDR3 size: 13 residues. The V gene's germline CDR1 is SEHNR and CDR2 FQNEAQ (reference sequence). CDR3 sequence: CASSLEASGPQHF. The CDR3 region has the DNA TGTGCCAGCAGTTTAGAAGCCTCGGGGCCCCAGCATTTT.

This chain uses TRBV7-9 with TRBJ2-3; the match to TRBD2 covers 7 bases. Germline V gene lookup returns CDR1 SEHNR and CDR2 FQNEAQ (reference sequence). The CDR3 has 15 residues. V was clipped by 2 bases and J by 5 bases; unmatched bases: 7. This CDR3 is CASSLFGGGEDTQYF. The CDR3 DNA sequence: TGTGCCAGCAGCTTATTCGGGGGAGGGGAAGATACGCAGTATTTT.

This chain links TRBV14 with TRBJ1-1, with D tentatively TRBD1 (5 bases). The V and J ends lost 4 bases and 1 base respectively, with 13 bases between them. Germline CDR1 reads SGHDN; CDR2 reads FVKESK. The CDR3 length is 15 residues. The CDR3 DNA reads TGTGCCAGCAGCCCCAACCAGGGCTGGAACACTGAAGCTTTCTTT. This encodes CASSPNQGWNTEAFF.

The chain uses TRBV9 and TRBJ2-7, with TRBD1 matching 9 bases. The CDR3 sequence is 16 residues long. Looked up from germline, CDR1 is SGDLS and CDR2 is YYNGEE. The ends lost 7 bases at V and 6 bases at J; junction bases unmatched: 17. CDR3 protein: CASSKPNRDRDSEQYF. Written as DNA, the CDR3 is TGTGCCAGCTCAAAGCCTAACCGGGACAGGGATTCCGAGCAGTACTTC.

The rearrangement joins TRBV6-5 to TRBJ1-5; 7 bases match TRBD1. The CDR3 length is 15 residues. V lost 5 bases, J lost 0 bases, and 4 bases stayed unmatched. CDR1 and CDR2 from the germline V gene are MNHEY and SVGAGI. In DNA, the CDR3 is TGTGCCAGCAGTCGGGACAGAAATAGCAATCAGCCCCAGCATTTT. Translated: CASSRDRNSNQPQHF.

Concerning this clone itself: Likely a read error: the CDR3 ends without its conserved phenylalanine or tryptophan. No DNA is shown, since the ends of the CDR3 on it are uncertain; the CDR3 is the one TCRdb lists. The J gene is TRBJ2-7, the V gene TRBV3-1 (or the pseudogene TRBV3-2); the table's D gene call, TRBD2, was not cross checked with the DNA. The CDR3 sequence runs 11 residues, both termini included. Looked up from germline, CDR1 is LGHDT and CDR2 is YNNKEL (reference sequence). Here the CDR3 reads CASSTLSALVL.

V usage is TRBV7-2 and J usage is TRBJ2-7; tentative D call: TRBD1 (7 bases). CDR1 is SGHTA and CDR2 is FQGNSA in the germline V gene. The CDR3 contains 16 residues. Trimming took off 6 bases at V and 5 bases at J, with 23 bases between the two ends. The CDR3 sequence: CASRTTRQGGANEQYF. In DNA form, the CDR3 reads TGTGCCAGCAGGACCACTCGACAGGGAGGCGCGAACGAGCAGTACTTC. Full variable domain (rest looked up from reference TRBV7-2 and TRBJ2-7): GAGVSQSPSNKVTEKGKDVELRCDPISGHTALYWYRQSLGQGLEFLIYFQGNSAPDKSGLPSDRFSAERTGGSVSTLTIQRTQQEDSAVYLCASRTTRQGGANEQYFGPGTRLTVT.

This clone has only one observation. The V call is TRBV7-2, the J call TRBJ1-5; 8 positions match TRBD1. Germline V CDR1 and CDR2: SGHTA, FQGNSA. CDR3 length: 14 amino acids. V was pared by 4 bases and J by 4 bases, with 3 bases of the junction left unmatched. The CDR3 nucleotides read TGTGCCAGCAGCTCCCGGACAGGGAATCAGCCCCAGCATTTT. This codes for CASSSRTGNQPQHF.

This clone was found a few times. The chain joins TRBV24-1 to TRBJ2-3, with D perhaps matching TRBD1 (6 bases). Germline V gene sequence: CDR1 KGHDR, CDR2 SFDVKD. The CDR3 totals 14 residues. Trimming removed 5 bases at V and 0 bases at J, with 8 bases between. Here the CDR3 reads CATSGTESTDTQYF. The CDR3 region has the DNA TGTGCCACCAGTGGGACAGAAAGCACAGATACGCAGTATTTT.

V is TRBV4-3 and J is TRBJ1-2, with a tentative D call TRBD1 (5 bases). This CDR3 comprises 15 residues. In germline, CDR1 is LGHNA, CDR2 YSLEER. V shed 0 bases and J shed 0 bases, with 8 bases lying between them. The CDR3 DNA follows: TGCGCCAGCAGCCAAGATGGGGGGGCTAACTATGGCTACACCTTC. It is translated as CASSQDGGANYGYTF.

The CDR3, as DNA: TGTGCCAGCAGCTTAGCGGTTGGGACTAGCAGAGGGGAGGAGCAGTTCTTC. Protein product: CASSLAVGTSRGEEQFF. The rearrangement joins TRBV7-2 to TRBJ2-1, with 9 bases matching TRBD2. Germline lookup yields CDR1 SGHTA and CDR2 FQGNSA. The CDR3 contains 17 residues. The V gene end was trimmed by 0 bases and the J gene end by 10 bases; junction bases not matched to a gene: 13.

This clone occurred once. V usage is TRBV4-1 and J usage is TRBJ2-5, with 11 bases that match TRBD1. CDR1 and CDR2 (germline): MGHRA, YSYEKL. V gave up 2 bases and J gave up 5 bases; unmatched junction bases: 10. This CDR3 spans 17 amino acids. The CDR3: CASSQRSGTGGRETQYF. The CDR3 DNA follows: TGCGCCAGCAGCCAAAGGTCCGGGACAGGGGGTCGGGAGACCCAGTACTTC.

The chain has TRBV23-1 and TRBJ2-5, with unresolved D. TRBV23-1 is reported as an ORF; its role is uncertain. The CDR3 spans 11 residues. The V end was cut by 4 bases, the J end by 5 bases, with 5 bases between. This CDR3 is CASSLRETQYF. The CDR3 DNA sequence: TGCGCCAGCAGTCTTCGGGAGACCCAGTACTTC.

This chain joins TRBV7-2 and TRBJ2-1; 9 nucleotides match TRBD2. Germline V lookup: CDR1 SGHTA, CDR2 FQGNSA. CDR3 length equals 15 residues. After removal of 4 bases from V and 8 bases from J, the junction contained 9 bases not matched to a gene. For the CDR3, the DNA is TGTGCCAGCAGCTCGATCGGCGGGAGGGTAGATGAGCAGTTCTTC. Protein product: CASSSIGGRVDEQFF.

This sequence joins TRBV4-2 and TRBJ2-5; 14 bases agree with TRBD2. Germline V gives CDR1 LGHNA, CDR2 YNFKEQ. Trimming at V came to 0 bases and at J to 5 bases, leaving 14 bases not matched to a gene. The CDR3 spans 20 residues. CDR3 DNA: TGTGCCAGCAGCCAAGATCCTTCCGGGACTAGCGGGAGCGGGTGGGAGACCCAGTACTTC. Translating gives CASSQDPSGTSGSGWETQYF.

As DNA, the CDR3 is TGTGCCAGCAGCCGGCGGCTCCACTACGAGCAGTACTTC. Translating it yields CASSRRLHYEQYF. The chain recombines TRBV5-6 with TRBJ2-7, with unresolved D. CDR1 and CDR2 from the germline V gene are SGHDT and YYEEEE. V lost 4 bases and J lost 3, with 11 bases in between. This CDR3 has 13 residues. The entire variable domain, with the rest obtained from reference TRBV5-6 and TRBJ2-7, is as follows: DAGVTQSPTHLIKTRGQQVTLRCSPKSGHDTVSWYQQALGQGPQFIFQYYEEEERQRGNFPDRFSGHQFPNYSSELNVNALLLGDSALYLCASSRRLHYEQYFGPGTRLTVT.

J is TRBJ1-5 and V is TRBV19, with a tentative D call TRBD1 (5 bases). The V end lost 1 base, the J end lost 4 bases, and 17 bases lay between the germline ends. Germline V gives CDR1 LNHDA, CDR2 SQIVND (reference sequence). The CDR3 is made up of 17 amino acids. For the CDR3, the DNA is TGTGCCAGTAGTATAGGGGGAGGGCAGGGTGGAAATCAGCCCCAGCATTTT. Translation gives CASSIGGGQGGNQPQHF.

This clone appeared once. The genes are TRBV5-1 and TRBJ1-2; TRBD1 matches at 9 bases. Germline V gene data show CDR1 as SGHRS and CDR2 as YFSETQ. With V trimmed by 1 base and J by 3 bases, 4 bases remained unmatched. This CDR3 has 15 amino acids. The DNA for the CDR3 is TGCGCCAGCAGCTTGTATGGGACAGGGTACTATGGCTACACCTTC. This codes for CASSLYGTGYYGYTF.

The chain has TRBV28 and TRBJ2-7; 8 bases are shared with TRBD1. Trimming took 3 bases from V and 0 from J; bases not matched to a gene: 4. The CDR3 loop spans 15 amino acids. Looked up from germline, CDR1 is MDHEN and CDR2 is SYDVKM. CDR3 in amino acids: CASSFRTGYSYEQYF. In nucleotides, the CDR3 is TGTGCCAGCAGTTTTAGGACAGGGTACTCCTACGAGCAGTACTTC.

The CDR3 sequence: CAISDRTSGGDEQYF. CDR3 DNA: TGTGCCATCAGTGATCGGACTAGCGGAGGCGACGAGCAGTACTTC. This chain joins TRBV10-3 and TRBJ2-7, with 10 bases identical to TRBD2. V was pared by 3 bases and J by 5 bases, with 7 bases of the junction left unmatched. There are 15 residues in the CDR3. CDR1 is ENHRY, CDR2 SYGVKD, per germline.

V is TRBV28 and J is TRBJ2-3, with 10 nucleotides matching TRBD1. V was clipped by 9 bases and J by 7 bases; unmatched bases: 7. This CDR3 spans 13 amino acids. Germline-derived CDR1 and CDR2 are MDHEN and SYDVKM. CDR3 nucleotide sequence: TGTGCCAGTACCGACAGGGGGCGATATACGCAGTATTTT. Translated, it gives CASTDRGRYTQYF.

The chain combines TRBV11-2 with TRBJ1-5; 10 bases map to TRBD1. Germline V gene data show CDR1 as SGHAT and CDR2 as FQNNGV. This CDR3 spans 15 amino acids. V dropped 5 bases and J dropped 2; count of bases not matched to a gene: 3. The CDR3 bases are TGTGCCAGCAGCCCCGGACAGGGGGGCAATCAGCCCCAGCATTTT. It yields the protein CASSPGQGGNQPQHF. The complete variable domain, with remaining parts taken from reference TRBV11-2 and TRBJ1-5, reads EAGVAQSPRYKIIEKRQSVAFWCNPISGHATLYWYQQILGQGPKLLIQFQNNGVVDDSQLPKDRFSAERLKGVDSTLKIQPAKLEDSAVYLCASSPGQGGNQPQHFGDGTRLSIL.

The chain is built from TRBV5-5 and TRBJ1-4, with D maybe TRBD1 (6 bases). Germline CDR1 reads SGHKS; CDR2 reads YYEKEE (reference sequence). This CDR3 is 15 amino acids long. With 4 bases removed from V and 7 bases from J, the gap between germline ends came to 17 bases. CDR3 residues: CASSRISTGIEKLFF. The CDR3 DNA reads as TGTGCCAGCAGCCGGATAAGTACAGGGATTGAAAAACTGTTTTTT.

This rearrangement joins TRBV28 to TRBJ1-5, with a tentative D call TRBD1 (5 bases). From germline, CDR1 is MDHEN and CDR2 SYDVKM. The CDR3 spans 15 residues. Trimming pared 4 bases from V and 4 bases from J, leaving 14 bases between. For the CDR3, the DNA is TGTGCCAGCAGTTCCCTGGCCGGGGGGAATCAGCCCCAGCATTTT. Translating gives CASSSLAGGNQPQHF. Full variable domain (rest looked up from reference TRBV28 and TRBJ1-5): DVKVTQSSRYLVKRTGEKVFLECVQDMDHENMFWYRQDPGLGLRLIYFSYDVKMKEKGDIPEGYSVSREKKERFSLILESASTNQTSMYLCASSSLAGGNQPQHFGDGTRLSIL.

The chain is built from TRBV18 and TRBJ2-7; possibly TRBD2 for D (5 bases). V was cut by 0 bases and J by 5 bases, with 11 bases left in between. Germline CDR1 reads KGHSH; CDR2 reads LQKENI. The CDR3 runs to 14 residues. CDR3 sequence (DNA): TGTGCCAGCTCACCACCGGAGCGGCCCCACGAGCAGTACTTC. Its protein is CASSPPERPHEQYF. Variable domain in full (rest from reference TRBV18 and TRBJ2-7): NAGVMQNPRHLVRRRGQEARLRCSPMKGHSHVYWYRQLPEEGLKFMVYLQKENIIDESGMPKERFSAEFPKEGPSILRIQQVVRGDSAAYFCASSPPERPHEQYFGPGTRLTVT.

The CDR3 sequence: CATSRDRRGDTQYF. CDR3 coding DNA: TGTGCCACCAGCAGAGATCGCAGGGGAGATACGCAGTATTTT. The rearrangement joins TRBV15 to TRBJ2-3, with D perhaps TRBD1 (6 bases). This CDR3 is built from 14 residues. V was clipped by 0 bases and J by 5 bases, with 9 bases between them. The germline V gene has CDR1 LNHNV and CDR2 YYDKDF (reference sequence). The whole variable domain, remainder taken from reference TRBV15 and TRBJ2-3, is DAMVIQNPRYQVTQFGKPVTLSCSQTLNHNVMYWYQQKSSQAPKLLFHYYDKDFNNEADTPDNFQSRRPNTSFCFLDIRSPGLGDTAMYLCATSRDRRGDTQYFGPGTRLTVL.

The J gene is TRBJ2-7, the V gene TRBV28, with 8 positions matching TRBD1. CDR3 size: 14 residues. The V segment lost 5 bases and the J segment 2 bases; nucleotides outside the gene matches: 5. Per germline, CDR1 MDHEN and CDR2 SYDVKM. The CDR3 is CASSPGQGPYEQYF. The DNA of the CDR3 is TGTGCCAGCAGTCCAGGACAGGGACCCTACGAGCAGTACTTC.

The chain links TRBV3-1 (or the pseudogene TRBV3-2) to TRBJ1-1; D is possibly TRBD1 (6 bases). The CDR3 covers 13 residues. V lost 4 bases and J 1 base, leaving 7 bases between the germline ends. Germline CDR1 reads LGHDT; CDR2 reads YNNKEL (reference sequence). DNA of the CDR3: TGTGCCAGCAGCCGGGGACAGAACACTGAAGCTTTCTTT. This codes for CASSRGQNTEAFF.